Listed here is a single T cell receptor (beta chain). The data originate from a study of blood T cell repertoires in COVID-19. About the research overall: The samples span acute and convalescent COVID-19 from the United States, Italy and Spain. T cells, B-cell-depleted T cells, or PBMCs supplied cDNA or gDNA.

Germline V gives CDR1 MNHEY, CDR2 SMNVEV (reference sequence). Trimming removed 9 bases from V and 2 bases from J; junction bases left unmatched: 7. This CDR3 comprises 14 residues. Original processing methods: Cell counts per sample came from amplifying reference gene primers. Clones were sequenced by immunoSEQ multiplex PCR, and TCRdb holds only the in-frame ones, with some missing. The V and J calls and clone size are taken from that table; D and trimming were inferred from the DNA. The table includes about 42,000 clones, 85% to 90% detected once. This chain links TRBV27 with TRBJ1-1; 9 bases map to TRBD1. The receptor comes from a man aged 25 to 45 with active or convalescent COVID-19. Material for sequencing was peripheral blood. CDR3 DNA: TGTGCCAGTGAACAGGGGGCGCTTAACACTGAAGCTTTCTTT. Amino acids: CASEQGALNTEAFF.